This T cell receptor beta chain was sequenced during a study of PD-1 blockade in classical Hodgkin lymphoma. Sequenced by immunoSEQ multiplex PCR; TCRdb stores in-frame clones only, minus some. The sample yields 25,000 to 35,000 clones, approximately 85% seen once. Looked up from germline, CDR1 is LNHDA and CDR2 is SQIVND (reference sequence). V lost 5 bases and J lost 9, with 16 bases in between. The CDR3 is 13 residues long. Study-wide findings and caveats: Unlike CD8+ TCR diversity, which did not rise significantly by C4D1, CD4+ TCR diversity did. Exclusion removed patients who began nivolumab under 1 year after ASCT. Complete responders had baseline diversity similar to newly diagnosed patients. Baseline TCR diversity was reportedly lower in newly diagnosed patients than healthy donors.

Time point specified: cycle 4 day 1 (C4D1), after less than seven weeks of nivolumab. There was relapse after autologous stem cell transplantation in every patient, and there was variation in brentuximab vedotin exposure. The authors purified CD4+ T cells from thawed PBMCs by magnetic negative selection. Worth noting for this clone: Its matching antigen is unknown.

The receptor was isolated from a human donor with classical Hodgkin lymphoma. This specimen consisted of CD4+ T cells from blood, obtained before the fourth cycle of nivolumab. The chain couples TRBV19 to TRBJ2-5, with D maybe TRBD2 (5 bases). CDR3 in amino acids: CASSLPSGRAQYF. DNA for the CDR3: TGTGCCAGTAGTCTCCCGTCGGGGAGAGCCCAGTACTTC. Full variable domain (remainder filled in from reference TRBV19 and TRBJ2-5): DGGITQSPKYLFRKEGQNVTLSCEQNLNHDAMYWYRQDPGQGLRLIYYSQIVNDFQKGDIAEGYSVSREKKESFPLTVTSAQKNPTAFYLCASSLPSGRAQYFGPGTRLLVL.